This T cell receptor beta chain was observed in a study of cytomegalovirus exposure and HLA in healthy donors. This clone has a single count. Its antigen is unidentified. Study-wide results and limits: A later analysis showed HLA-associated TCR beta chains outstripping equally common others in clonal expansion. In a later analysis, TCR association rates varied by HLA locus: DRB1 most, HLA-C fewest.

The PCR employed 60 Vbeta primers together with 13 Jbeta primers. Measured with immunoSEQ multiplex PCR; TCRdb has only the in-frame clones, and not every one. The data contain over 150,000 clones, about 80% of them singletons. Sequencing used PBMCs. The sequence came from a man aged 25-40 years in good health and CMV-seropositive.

In DNA, the CDR3 is TGTGCTAGTGGTTTGGGATTGAGACAGGGGGCGGTCAATGAGCAGTTCTTC. Amino acid sequence: CASGLGLRQGAVNEQFF. This chain connects TRBV12-5 to TRBJ2-1; 10 bases agree with TRBD1. CDR1 is LGHNT, CDR2 FRNRAP, per germline. V lost 1 base and J lost 6; bases outside the gene matches: 9. The CDR3 spans 17 residues.